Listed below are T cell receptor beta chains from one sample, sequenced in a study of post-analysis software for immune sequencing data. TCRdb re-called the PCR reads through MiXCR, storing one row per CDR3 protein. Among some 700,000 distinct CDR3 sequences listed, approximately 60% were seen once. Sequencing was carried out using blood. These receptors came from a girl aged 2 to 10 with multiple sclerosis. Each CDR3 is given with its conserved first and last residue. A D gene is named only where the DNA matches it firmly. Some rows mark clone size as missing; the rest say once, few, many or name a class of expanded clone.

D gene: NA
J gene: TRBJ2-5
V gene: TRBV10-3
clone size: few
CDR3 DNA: TGTGCCGCCCGGGCAGGACAGACCCAGTACTTC
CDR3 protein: CAARAGQTQYF

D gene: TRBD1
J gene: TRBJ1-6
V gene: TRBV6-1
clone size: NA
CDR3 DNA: TGTGCCAGCAGTGAGGGGACAGGGAGCTCCTATAATTCACCCCTCCACTTT
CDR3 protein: CASSEGTGSSYNSPLHF

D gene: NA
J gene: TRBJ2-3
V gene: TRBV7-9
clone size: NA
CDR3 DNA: TGTGCCAGCAGCTCCAACGCGGATACGCAGTATTTT
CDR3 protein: CASSSNADTQYF

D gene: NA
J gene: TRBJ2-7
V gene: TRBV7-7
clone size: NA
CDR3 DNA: TGTGCTAGCAGCCCGGCGGGGGCAGGCGGCGAGCAGTACTTC
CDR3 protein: CASSPAGAGGEQYF

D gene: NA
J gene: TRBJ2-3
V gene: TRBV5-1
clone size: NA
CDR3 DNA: TGCGCCAGCAGCTTTATAACATCCGACTATTCAAGCACAGATACGCAGTATTTT
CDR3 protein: CASSFITSDYSSTDTQYF

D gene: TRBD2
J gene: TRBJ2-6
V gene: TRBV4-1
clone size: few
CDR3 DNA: TGCGCCAGCAGCCAAGATCGACTAGCGGGCAACCTCTCTGGGGCCAACGTCCCGACTTTC
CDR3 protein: CASSQDRLAGNLSGANVPTF

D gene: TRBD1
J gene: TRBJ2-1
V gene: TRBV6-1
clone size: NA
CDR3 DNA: TGTGCCAGCAGCCATGGCCGGACAGGGGCGAGGTACAATGAGCAGTTCTTC
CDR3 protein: CASSHGRTGARYNEQFF

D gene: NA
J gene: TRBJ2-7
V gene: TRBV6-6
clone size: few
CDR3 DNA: TGTGCCAGCAAGGAGGTCAGGGGCTACGAGCAGTACTTC
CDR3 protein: CASKEVRGYEQYF

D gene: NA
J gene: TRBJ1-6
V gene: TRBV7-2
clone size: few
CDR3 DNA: TGTGCCAGCAGCTTAGGGGCGGAGAATTCACCCCTCCACTTT
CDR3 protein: CASSLGAENSPLHF

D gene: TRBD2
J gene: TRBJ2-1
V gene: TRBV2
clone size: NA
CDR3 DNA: TGTGCCAGCAGCGAAGCGGGAGCTAGGAATGAGCAGTTCTTC
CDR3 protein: CASSEAGARNEQFF

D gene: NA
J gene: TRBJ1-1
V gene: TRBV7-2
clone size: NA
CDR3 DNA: TGTGCCAGCAGCTTCAAGGAGGGGAACACTGAAGCTTTCTTT
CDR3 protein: CASSFKEGNTEAFF

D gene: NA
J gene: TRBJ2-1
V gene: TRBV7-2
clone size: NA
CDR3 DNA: TGTGCCAGCAGCTCGCCGCCGGCCTACAATGAGCAGTTCTTC
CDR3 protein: CASSSPPAYNEQFF

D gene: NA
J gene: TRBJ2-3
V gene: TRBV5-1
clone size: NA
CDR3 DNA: TGCGCCAGCAGCCAGGGGACTTCCTTAGATACGCAGTATTTT
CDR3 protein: CASSQGTSLDTQYF

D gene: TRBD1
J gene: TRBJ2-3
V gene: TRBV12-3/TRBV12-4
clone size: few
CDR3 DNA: TGTGCCAGCAGTTTAGGGGTGGACAGGCCCGCAGATACGCAGTATTTT
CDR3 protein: CASSLGVDRPADTQYF

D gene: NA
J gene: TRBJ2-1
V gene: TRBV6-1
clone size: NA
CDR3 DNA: TGTGCCAGCAGCCCGGCCCCGGACTTTACTGAGCAGTTCTTC
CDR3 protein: CASSPAPDFTEQFF

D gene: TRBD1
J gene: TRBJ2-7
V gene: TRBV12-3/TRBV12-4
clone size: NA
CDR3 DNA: TGTGCCAGCAGTCTCCAGGGGGCCGCCTACGAGCAGTACTTT
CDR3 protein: CASSLQGAAYEQYF

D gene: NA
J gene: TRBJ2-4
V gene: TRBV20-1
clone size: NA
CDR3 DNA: TGCAGTGCTGCTACAGACGAAGTAGCCAAAAACATTCAGTACTTC
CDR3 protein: CSAATDEVAKNIQYF

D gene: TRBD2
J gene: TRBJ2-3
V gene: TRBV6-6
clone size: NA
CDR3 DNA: TGTGCCAGCAGCACTAGCGGCCGCACAGATACGCAGTATTTT
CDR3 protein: CASSTSGRTDTQYF

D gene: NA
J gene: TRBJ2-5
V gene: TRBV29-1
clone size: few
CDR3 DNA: TGCAGCGTTGAGGCTGGGGGCACCCAGTACTTC
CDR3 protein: CSVEAGGTQYF

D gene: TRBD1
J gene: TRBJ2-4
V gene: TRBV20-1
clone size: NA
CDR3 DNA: TGCAGTGCTAGCGACAGGGCTCAGCTGAGGGCCAAAAACATTCAGTACTTC
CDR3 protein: CSASDRAQLRAKNIQYF

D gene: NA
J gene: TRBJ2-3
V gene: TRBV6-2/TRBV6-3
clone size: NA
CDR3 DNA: TGTGCCAGCAGTTATCAAGATACGCAGTATTTT
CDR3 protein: CASSYQDTQYF

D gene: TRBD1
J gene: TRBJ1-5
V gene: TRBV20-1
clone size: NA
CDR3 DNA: TGCAGTGCTAGAGATATGACAGGGGGTATTCAGCCCCAGCATTTT
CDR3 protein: CSARDMTGGIQPQHF

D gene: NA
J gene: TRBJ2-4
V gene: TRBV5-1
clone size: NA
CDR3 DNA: TGCGCCAGCAGCTTGGTTCAGGGGAATGAGCAGTACTTC
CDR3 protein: CASSLVQGNEQYF

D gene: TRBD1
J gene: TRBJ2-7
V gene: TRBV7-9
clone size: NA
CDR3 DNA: TGTGCCAGCAGCGCGCCGGGACAGGGGCCCTACGAGCAGTACTTC
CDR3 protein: CASSAPGQGPYEQYF

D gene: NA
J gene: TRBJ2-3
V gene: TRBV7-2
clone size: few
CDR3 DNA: TGTGCCAGCAGCGTTACAGGTTCCAGCACAGATACGCAGTATTTT
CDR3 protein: CASSVTGSSTDTQYF

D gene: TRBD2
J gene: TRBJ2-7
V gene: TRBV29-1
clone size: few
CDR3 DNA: TGCAGCGTTGAAGGACTGGGGACTAGCGGGAGTCATGAGCAGTACTTC
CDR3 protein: CSVEGLGTSGSHEQYF

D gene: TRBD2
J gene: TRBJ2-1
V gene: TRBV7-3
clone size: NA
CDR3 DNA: TGTGCCAGCAGTCGGCTAGCGGGGAGCTCCTACAATGAGCAGTTCTTC
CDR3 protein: CASSRLAGSSYNEQFF

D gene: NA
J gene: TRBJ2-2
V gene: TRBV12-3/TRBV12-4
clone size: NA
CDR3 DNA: TGTGCCAGCAGTTTTCTGGTTACCGGGGAGCTGTTTTTT
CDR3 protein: CASSFLVTGELFF

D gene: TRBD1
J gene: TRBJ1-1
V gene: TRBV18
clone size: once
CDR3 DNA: TGTGCCAGCTCACCTCAGGACAGGGTCGTCGAAGCTTTCTTT
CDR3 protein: CASSPQDRVVEAFF